What follows is one T cell receptor (beta chain) and its context. Its matching antigen is unknown. Only in-frame clones appear in the TCRdb table, and some are missing; sequencing was by immunoSEQ multiplex PCR. The table lists 30,000 to 45,000 clones, around 73% of them singletons. The J segment lost 0 bases and the V segment lost 8 bases, leaving 9 bases of the junction unmatched. The CDR3 extends over 14 amino acids. Germline CDR1 reads SQVTM; CDR2 reads ANQGSEA. These data originate in a study of OX40 agonist ivuxolimab in advanced cancers. Overall study findings and caveats: The mean number of expanded clones was higher in CD8+ T cells than in CD4+. With doses of 0.1 to 3.0 mg/kg, CD4+ and CD8+ blood T cells had undergone clonal expansion by week 6.

The starting material was CD4+ or CD8+ T cells sorted from blood, obtained in a trial of the OX40 agonist ivuxolimab. The sequence came from an adult with an advanced solid tumor such as melanoma, head and neck, liver or kidney cancer. The chain carries TRBV29-1 and TRBJ1-1; TRBD1 aligns across 7 bases. CDR3 sequence: CSFDRANLNTEAFF. CDR3 in DNA: TGCAGCTTCGACAGGGCCAACTTGAACACTGAAGCTTTCTTT.